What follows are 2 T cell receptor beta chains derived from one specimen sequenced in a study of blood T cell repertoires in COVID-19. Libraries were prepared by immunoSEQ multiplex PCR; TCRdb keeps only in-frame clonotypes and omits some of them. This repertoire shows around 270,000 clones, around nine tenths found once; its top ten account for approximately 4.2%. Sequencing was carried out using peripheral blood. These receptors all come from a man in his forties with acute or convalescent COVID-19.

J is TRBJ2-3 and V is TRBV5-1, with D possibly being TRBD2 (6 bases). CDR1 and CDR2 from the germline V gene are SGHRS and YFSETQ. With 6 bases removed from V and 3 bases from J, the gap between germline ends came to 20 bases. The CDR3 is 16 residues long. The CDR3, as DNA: TGCGCCAGCACCTCAAATAGCGGAAAAACGACAGATACGCAGTATTTT. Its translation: CASTSNSGKTTDTQYF.

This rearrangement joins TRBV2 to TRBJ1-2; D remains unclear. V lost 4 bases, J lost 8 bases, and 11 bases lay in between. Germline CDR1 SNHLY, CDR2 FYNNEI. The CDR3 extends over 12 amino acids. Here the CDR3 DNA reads TGTGCCAGCAGTGGCTCCCCGCGCGGCTACACCTTC. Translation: CASSGSPRGYTF.